The present entry profiles one T cell receptor (beta chain) with its context. Since no conserved phenylalanine or tryptophan closes the CDR3, a read error is the likely cause. It is unclear where the CDR3 begins or ends on the DNA, so no DNA is shown, and the CDR3 is as TCRdb lists it. With 32 V and 13 J primers, multiplex PCR amplified the TCR beta CDR3. TCRdb re-derived calls from the multiplex PCR reads in MiXCR, one entry per CDR3 protein. Among tens of thousands of distinct CDR3 sequences listed, 28% were seen once. As template, the study used bulk tumor genomic DNA at about 600 ng per sample. Several biopsies were spaced far apart within each primary tumor and obtained as surgery took place. Enrolled patients presented with newly diagnosed, previously untreated non-small cell lung cancer and underwent curative surgery. This record comes from a study of immune heterogeneity within non-small cell lung tumors.

The CDR3 is made up of 14 amino acids, end residues included. The germline CDR1 and CDR2 sequences are SGDLS and YYNGEE. V gene TRBV9 combines with J gene TRBJ2-5; TRBD2, as called in the table, went unchecked against the DNA. This TCR was recovered from a middle-aged man with non-small cell lung cancer. The sequencing input was lung tumor tissue. The CDR3 region is CASSVPVPRAGGPS.